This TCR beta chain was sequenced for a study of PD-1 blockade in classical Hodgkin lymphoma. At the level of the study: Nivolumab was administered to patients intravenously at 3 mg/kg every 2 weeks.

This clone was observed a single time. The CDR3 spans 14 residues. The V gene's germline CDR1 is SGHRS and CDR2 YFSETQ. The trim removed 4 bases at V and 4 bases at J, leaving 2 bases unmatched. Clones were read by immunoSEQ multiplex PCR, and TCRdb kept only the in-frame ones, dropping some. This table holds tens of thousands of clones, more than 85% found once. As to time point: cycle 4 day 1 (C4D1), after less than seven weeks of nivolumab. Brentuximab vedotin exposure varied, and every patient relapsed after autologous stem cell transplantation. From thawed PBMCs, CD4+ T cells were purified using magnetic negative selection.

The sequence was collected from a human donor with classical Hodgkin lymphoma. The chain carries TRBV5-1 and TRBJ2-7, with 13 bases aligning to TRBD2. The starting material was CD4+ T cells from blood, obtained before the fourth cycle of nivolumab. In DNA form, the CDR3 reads TGCGCCAGCAGCACGGGACTAGCGGGATACGAGCAGTACTTC. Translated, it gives CASSTGLAGYEQYF. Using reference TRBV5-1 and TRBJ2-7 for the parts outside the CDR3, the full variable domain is KAGVTQTPRYLIKTRGQQVTLSCSPISGHRSVSWYQQTPGQGLQFLFEYFSETQRNKGNFPGRFSGRQFSNSRSEMNVSTLELGDSALYLCASSTGLAGYEQYFGPGTRLTVT.